These 23 T cell receptor beta chains were sequenced from one sample in a study of blood T cell repertoires in COVID-19. The method was immunoSEQ multiplex PCR; TCRdb's version includes in-frame clones alone and lacks a portion of them. The sample lists about 320,000 clones, more than 90% seen once, with roughly 2.6% in the top ten. The source material was PBMCs or T cells enriched from blood (not recorded which). These receptor sequences come from a man in his fifties or sixties who had recovered from COVID-19.

This chain uses TRBV2 with TRBJ2-5; D gene uncertain. The germline gives CDR1 SNHLY, CDR2 FYNNEI. With 4 bases removed from V and 2 bases from J, the gap between germline ends came to 8 bases. The CDR3 runs to 13 residues. CDR3 region: CASSGDIQETQYF. The CDR3 DNA sequence: TGTGCCAGCAGTGGTGACATACAAGAGACCCAGTACTTC.

The genes are TRBV18 and TRBJ2-7; 8 bases are shared with TRBD2. V was clipped by 3 bases and J by 3 bases; unmatched bases: 4. The CDR3 contains 14 residues. The germline V gene encodes CDR1 KGHSH and CDR2 LQKENI. For the CDR3, the DNA is TGTGCCAGCTCACCCCCGGGAGGGGACTACGAGCAGTACTTC. Its protein product is CASSPPGGDYEQYF. Combining the CDR3 with reference TRBV18 and TRBJ2-7 gives the whole variable domain NAGVMQNPRHLVRRRGQEARLRCSPMKGHSHVYWYRQLPEEGLKFMVYLQKENIIDESGMPKERFSAEFPKEGPSILRIQQVVRGDSAAYFCASSPPGGDYEQYFGPGTRLTVT.

The gene calls are TRBV27 and TRBJ1-5; no clear D. The CDR3 is 18 residues long. CDR1 and CDR2 (germline): MNHEY, SMNVEV (reference sequence). Trimming pared 10 bases from V and 0 bases from J, leaving 25 bases between. The CDR3 sequence: CATIGKDHRRYSNQPQHF. The CDR3 DNA follows: TGTGCCACCATCGGGAAGGACCACCGAAGATATAGCAATCAGCCCCAGCATTTT.

This clone is a singleton in its sample. The chain joins TRBV18 to TRBJ1-6, with D perhaps TRBD1 (5 bases). Germline-derived CDR1 and CDR2 are KGHSH and LQKENI. Trimming cost V 6 bases and J 4 bases, with 16 bases left between them. This CDR3 has 16 residues. CDR3 nucleotides: TGTGCCAGCTCTTACATTCAGGGATCTTATAATTCACCCCTCCACTTT. It translates to CASSYIQGSYNSPLHF. The complete variable domain, with remaining parts taken from reference TRBV18 and TRBJ1-6, reads NAGVMQNPRHLVRRRGQEARLRCSPMKGHSHVYWYRQLPEEGLKFMVYLQKENIIDESGMPKERFSAEFPKEGPSILRIQQVVRGDSAAYFCASSYIQGSYNSPLHFGNGTRLTVT.

The chain is built from TRBV6-5 and TRBJ1-5; maybe TRBD1 (5 bases). Looked up from germline, CDR1 is MNHEY and CDR2 is SVGAGI. V was trimmed by 8 bases and J by 7 bases, leaving 12 bases between them. CDR3 size: 12 residues. CDR3 coding DNA: TGTGCCAGCTCGGGGGAGGGGCAGCCCCAGCATTTT. Translation: CASSGEGQPQHF.

The chain joins TRBV18 to TRBJ2-7, with TRBD2 identical over 7 bases. Germline lookup yields CDR1 KGHSH and CDR2 LQKENI. The CDR3 contains 15 residues. V lost 6 bases to trimming and J lost 6 bases; unmatched junction nucleotides: 14. As DNA, the CDR3 is TGTGCCAGCTCTCCCCGAGCGGGGAGGGACGGCGAGCAGTACTTC. It specifies CASSPRAGRDGEQYF.

For the CDR3, the DNA is TGTGCCAGCAGCTCCGGGACAGGTGGAAACACCATATATTTT. It encodes CASSSGTGGNTIYF. The genes are TRBV7-2 and TRBJ1-3; TRBD1 matches at 8 bases. From germline, CDR1 is SGHTA and CDR2 FQGNSA. This CDR3 is built from 14 residues. Trimming removed 4 bases from V and 3 bases from J; junction bases left unmatched: 2.

A few counts support this clone. This chain uses TRBV11-2 with TRBJ2-1; no clear D gene. The CDR3 runs 11 residues. Germline CDR1 reads SGHAT; CDR2 reads FQNNGV. V was cut by 3 bases and J by 9 bases, with 6 bases left in between. The CDR3: CASSLLSEQFF. The DNA for the CDR3 is TGTGCCAGCAGCTTGCTCAGTGAGCAGTTCTTC.

This chain links TRBV12-5 with TRBJ1-6, with unresolved D. The CDR3 contains 13 residues. CDR1 and CDR2 from the germline V gene are LGHNT and FRNRAP. V was trimmed by 2 bases and J by 10 bases, leaving 9 bases between them. CDR3 in DNA: TGTGCTAGTGGTTTGCCCCCCGAGTCACCCCTCCACTTT. Protein product: CASGLPPESPLHF.

The gene calls are TRBV7-9 and TRBJ2-3; 7 bases are a match to TRBD2. The CDR3 is 15 residues long. Germline V CDR1 and CDR2: SEHNR, FQNEAQ (reference sequence). The trim removed 4 bases at V and 10 bases at J, leaving 14 bases unmatched. DNA of the CDR3: TGTGCCAGCAGCTCCCTTCGGGGGAGGGCCTTTCCGCAGTATTTT. As protein: CASSSLRGRAFPQYF.

Many counts were recorded for this clone. V gene TRBV19 combines with J gene TRBJ2-1, with 9 bases aligning to TRBD2. Germline V CDR1 and CDR2: LNHDA, SQIVND (reference sequence). The CDR3 has 16 amino acids. V shed 3 bases and J 0 bases; nucleotides not matched to a gene: 3. Here the CDR3 DNA reads TGTGCCAGTAGTATTCTTAGCGGGAGCTCCTACAATGAGCAGTTCTTC. It encodes CASSILSGSSYNEQFF.

The chain is built from TRBV24-1 and TRBJ2-1; D possibly corresponds to TRBD2 (6 bases). Germline V lookup: CDR1 KGHDR, CDR2 SFDVKD. CDR3 length: 17 amino acids. Trimming shortened V by 4 bases and J by 9 bases, and 24 bases separated the two germline ends. The CDR3 spells CATSDTLTGRPLGEQFF. Written as DNA, the CDR3 is TGTGCCACCAGTGACACTTTGACCGGGAGACCCCTCGGTGAGCAGTTCTTC.

The sample holds a few counts of this clone. The chain employs TRBV6-5 and TRBJ2-5; the match to TRBD2 covers 8 bases. Germline V lookup: CDR1 MNHEY, CDR2 SVGAGI. Trimming at V came to 5 bases and at J to 2 bases, leaving 7 bases not matched to a gene. The CDR3 contains 15 residues. CDR3 sequence reads: CASSRSGSWQETQYF. The DNA for the CDR3 is TGTGCCAGCAGTAGGAGCGGGAGCTGGCAAGAGACCCAGTACTTC.

The gene calls are TRBV2 and TRBJ2-7, with D possibly matching TRBD1 (6 bases). V lost 8 bases to trimming and J lost 7 bases, with 18 bases between them. This CDR3 contains 13 residues. Germline V gene lookup returns CDR1 SNHLY and CDR2 FYNNEI. The CDR3 DNA sequence: TGTGCCAGCGAGTGGGGGCCGGTGGGAGAGCAGTACTTC. Protein: CASEWGPVGEQYF.

The chain has TRBV7-2 and TRBJ1-2, with D perhaps matching TRBD1 (6 bases). CDR1 SGHTA and CDR2 FQGNSA come from the germline V gene. Between the trimmed V and J ends, which lost 5 bases and 6 bases, there was a span of 13 bases. The length of the CDR3 is 13 residues. CDR3 sequence: CASSLGAGDGYTF. The CDR3, as DNA: TGTGCCAGCAGCCTGGGGGCAGGGGATGGCTACACCTTC.

The DNA of the CDR3 is TGTGCCAGCTCACCATTAATTAGCTCTGGGGCCAACGTCCTGACTTTC. Translated, it gives CASSPLISSGANVLTF. V gene TRBV18 combines with J gene TRBJ2-6, with unresolved D. This CDR3 has 16 amino acids. CDR1 is KGHSH and CDR2 is LQKENI in the germline V gene. V was shortened by 2 bases and J by 0 bases, with 8 bases between the two germline ends. Using reference TRBV18 and TRBJ2-6 for the parts outside the CDR3, the full variable domain is NAGVMQNPRHLVRRRGQEARLRCSPMKGHSHVYWYRQLPEEGLKFMVYLQKENIIDESGMPKERFSAEFPKEGPSILRIQQVVRGDSAAYFCASSPLISSGANVLTFGAGSRLTVL.

The rearrangement joins TRBV7-2 to TRBJ2-6; 7 bases map to TRBD2. Germline V gene lookup returns CDR1 SGHTA and CDR2 FQGNSA. After removal of 2 bases from V and 3 bases from J, the junction contained 13 bases not matched to a gene. The CDR3 sequence is 19 residues long. CDR3 bases: TGTGCCAGCAGCTTACGAGCGGGGACCGGCATCCTTGGGGCCAACGTCCTGACTTTC. Protein product: CASSLRAGTGILGANVLTF.

The chain has TRBV6-1 and TRBJ2-7; D is unclear. The CDR3 is 16 amino acids. CDR1 and CDR2 (germline): MNHNS, SASEGT. V was cut by 1 base and J by 1 base, with 14 bases left in between. DNA of the CDR3: TGTGCCAGCAGTGAAGGGTTGTCTGCTACTTCCTACGAGCAGTACTTC. This translates into CASSEGLSATSYEQYF.

This rearrangement joins TRBV5-8 to TRBJ2-3, with TRBD1 matching 9 bases. The CDR3 has 16 residues. CDR1 is SGHTS and CDR2 is YDEGEE in the germline V gene. V lost 1 base and J lost 4; bases outside the gene matches: 7. The CDR3 DNA reads as TGTGCCAGCAGCTTGCCCCGGACAGGGGCGGCAGATACGCAGTATTTT. Translation: CASSLPRTGAADTQYF. Complete variable domain (other parts from reference TRBV5-8 and TRBJ2-3): EAGVTQSPTHLIKTRGQQATLRCSPISGHTSVYWYQQALGLGLQFLLWYDEGEERNRGNFPPRFSGRQFPNYSSELNVNALELEDSALYLCASSLPRTGAADTQYFGPGTRLTVL.

This rearrangement joins TRBV3-1 (or the pseudogene TRBV3-2) to TRBJ1-1, with D uncertain. V gave up 1 base and J gave up 4 bases, with 13 bases separating them. Germline CDR1 and CDR2: LGHDT and YNNKEL (reference sequence). The CDR3 spans 15 residues. The CDR3 DNA follows: TGTGCCAGCAGCCAAGGATGGTCGGGTATCACTGAAGCTTTCTTT. Its protein product is CASSQGWSGITEAFF.

This clone was observed once. This sequence joins TRBV6-2 or TRBV6-3 and TRBJ2-2; D is possibly TRBD1 (5 bases). Germline V gene sequence: CDR1 MNHEY, CDR2 SVGEGT. The ends were cut back, 6 bases at V and 4 bases at J, with 30 bases in the middle. The CDR3 length is 20 residues. CDR3 sequence: CASSHKPPGLRLFSTGELFF. CDR3 coding DNA: TGTGCCAGCAGCCACAAACCTCCAGGGTTACGTCTCTTCAGCACCGGGGAGCTGTTTTTT.

This clone was recorded only once. This chain links TRBV11-3 with TRBJ2-7, with 9 bases that match TRBD1. Germline CDR1 is SGHNT and CDR2 is YENEEA. The CDR3 is made up of 14 amino acids. Trimming took 5 bases from V and 0 from J; bases not matched to a gene: 2. The CDR3 sequence: CASSRDRVSYEQYF. CDR3 nucleotides: TGTGCCAGCAGCCGGGACAGGGTCTCCTACGAGCAGTACTTC.

The chain joins TRBV5-1 to TRBJ2-1; D gene ambiguous. Germline CDR1 SGHRS, CDR2 YFSETQ. This CDR3 has 14 residues. V was shortened by 3 bases and J by 5 bases, with 12 bases between the two germline ends. Here the CDR3 DNA reads TGCGCCAGCAGCTCGACCCCGACTGACAATGAGCAGTTCTTC. It codes for CASSSTPTDNEQFF.